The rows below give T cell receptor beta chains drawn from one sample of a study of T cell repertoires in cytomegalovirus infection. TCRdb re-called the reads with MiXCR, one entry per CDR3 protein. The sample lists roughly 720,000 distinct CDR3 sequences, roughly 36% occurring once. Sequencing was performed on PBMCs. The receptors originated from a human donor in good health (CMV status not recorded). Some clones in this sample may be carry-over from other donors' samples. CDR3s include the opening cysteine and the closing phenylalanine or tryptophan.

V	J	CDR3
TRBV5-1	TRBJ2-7	CASSLGRPQGETYEQYF
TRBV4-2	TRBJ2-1	CASSQDLWGGTYNEQFF
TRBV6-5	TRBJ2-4	CASSYSSRAKNIQYF
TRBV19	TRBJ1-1	CASSIKGRRNTEAFF
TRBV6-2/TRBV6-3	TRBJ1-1	CASSYSNTRNTEAFF
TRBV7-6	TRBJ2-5	CASSLVRVEETQYF
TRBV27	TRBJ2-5	CASSLSPSASGRETQYF
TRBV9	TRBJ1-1	CASSVGGGGRGGTEAFF
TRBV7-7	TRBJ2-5	CASSLSGNRETQYF
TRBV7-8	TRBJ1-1	CASSSWGAENTEAFF
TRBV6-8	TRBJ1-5	CASRTSGWDQPQHF
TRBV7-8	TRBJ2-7	CASSLVRDEQYF
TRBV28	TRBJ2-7	CASSLWAGNQYF
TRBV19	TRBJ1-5	CASSPRDSSNQPQHF
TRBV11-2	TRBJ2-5	CASSIWGTGAQETQYF
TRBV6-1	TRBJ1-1	CASNPDRVNTEAFF
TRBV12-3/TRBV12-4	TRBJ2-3	CASSATASVDTQYF
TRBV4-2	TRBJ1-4	CASSQDSGTEKLFF
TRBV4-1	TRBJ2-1	CASSQLGLGQFF
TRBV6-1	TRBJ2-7	CASNIGGLPHEQYF
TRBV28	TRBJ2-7	CATQRLAGYEQYF
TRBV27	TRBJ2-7	CASSPDQRAYEQYF
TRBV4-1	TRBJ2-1	CASSQPSGSVNNEQFF
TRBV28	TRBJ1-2	CASSYVGTGGDYGYTF
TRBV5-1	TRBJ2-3	CASSFLTSGTDTQYF
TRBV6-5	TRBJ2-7	CASSAIAGVYEQYF
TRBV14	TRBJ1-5	CASSQDRAQPQHF
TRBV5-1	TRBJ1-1	CASSLIPGGTEAFF
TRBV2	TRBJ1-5	CASNKQTGWSNQPQHF
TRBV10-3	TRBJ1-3	CAISEGQGFGNTIYF
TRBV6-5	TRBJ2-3	CASSFQRAGRTDTQYF
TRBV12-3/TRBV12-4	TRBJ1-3	CASSIDRAAGNTIYF
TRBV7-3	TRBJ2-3	CASSLSGSDSDTQYF
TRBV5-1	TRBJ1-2	CASSLVSGGARGYTF
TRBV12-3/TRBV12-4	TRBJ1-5	CASRRWDGYDQPQHF
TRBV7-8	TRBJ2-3	CASSISGRGHTDTQYF
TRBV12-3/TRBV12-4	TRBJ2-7	CASSTRLALSYEQYF
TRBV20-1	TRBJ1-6	CSAWTGTNSPLHF
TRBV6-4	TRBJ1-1	CASSPEIGYTEAFF
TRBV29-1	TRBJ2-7	CSAGAGQTDFHEQYF
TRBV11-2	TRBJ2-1	CASSPWGQGLNNEQFF
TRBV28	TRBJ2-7	CASRATGSFLYEQYF
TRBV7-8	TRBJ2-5	CASSLGGLAGVGQETQYF
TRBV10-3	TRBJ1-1	CAISVKENTEAFF
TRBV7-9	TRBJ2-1	CASSLLTGSNEQFF
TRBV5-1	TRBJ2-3	CASSPLTSGASTDTQYF
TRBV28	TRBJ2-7	CASSPLLDRMSSYEQYF
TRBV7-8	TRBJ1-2	CASSLVVASNYGYTF
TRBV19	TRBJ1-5	CASSGGFNQPQHF
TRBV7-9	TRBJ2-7	CASSLGEQGCSYEQYF
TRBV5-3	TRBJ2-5	CASSLSGGGVETQYF
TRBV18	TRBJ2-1	CASSPKGDHEQFF
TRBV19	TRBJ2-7	CASSIVMSGSSYEQYF